This T cell receptor (beta chain) was captured by sequencing in a study of CD8 T cells in ankylosing spondylitis. Each TCR beta library was made by quantitative 5'-RACE that incorporated molecular barcodes. TCRdb reanalysed the 5' RACE reads using MiXCR and keeps one entry per CDR3 protein. Among 650,000 to 800,000 distinct CDR3 sequences listed, around 17% were seen once. This CDR3 region has 15 residues. Per germline, CDR1 MNHNS and CDR2 SASEGT. With respect to this clonotype: As yet, its antigen is unknown. A read error may account for a junction end that differs from germline.

The study's findings and limits: Matched ankylosing spondylitis synovial fluid reportedly showed significant enrichment of disease-linked clones. One TCR beta motif, made up of several highly homologous variants, appeared characteristic of ankylosing spondylitis blood. A subset of motif variants has previously been described in the synovial fluid and blood of reactive arthritis.

This clonotype originated in a male donor with ankylosing spondylitis. The chain combines TRBV6-1 with TRBJ2-7; D is possibly TRBD1 or TRBD2 (5 bases each). Sequencing was carried out using blood, either unsorted or a sorted T cell fraction (not recorded which). The DNA for the CDR3 is TGTGCCAGCAGGGAAGCGCTCTGGGGGTCCTACGAGCAGTACTTC. It specifies CASREALWGSYEQYF.